The sequence of this TCR beta chain was determined in a study of CD8+ T cells in alopecia areata. Study-wide findings and caveats: The study found higher clonality in lesional than normal scalp, especially in alopecia totalis/universalis. Scalp clonality and expanded CD8+ clones among the top 100 were significantly decreased by tofacitinib. Possibly because of HLA-related factors, TCR sharing was less clear across patients than in mice.

In the case of this clone: The antigen is not known.

Indicated treatment: oral pan-JAK inhibitor, 5-10 mg twice daily. The V and J ends lost 0 bases and 6 bases respectively, with 11 bases between them. The germline V gene encodes CDR1 SGHDT and CDR2 YYEEEE. The CDR3 has 14 residues. Following extraction, RNA underwent reverse transcription to cDNA, which served as the sequencing template. Data came from immunoSEQ multiplex PCR; TCRdb stores just in-frame clones and leaves some out. Found here are 100,000 or so clones, about 60% of them singletons; the top ten hold about a sixth. The sequence was obtained from a human donor with alopecia areata. The genes are TRBV5-6 and TRBJ2-3; tentative D call: TRBD1 (5 bases). The specimen comprised CD8+ T cells sorted from blood, sampled between weeks 55 and 65, from a patient treated with tofacitinib. The CDR3 DNA follows: TGTGCCAGCAGCTTGGTTGCTGGGGCGGATACGCAGTATTTT. Translated: CASSLVAGADTQYF.